These 14 T cell receptor beta chains were sequenced from one sample in a study of blood T cells in healthy people across ages. Primed by a sample-barcoded 5' primer and a J-beta primer mix, a second PCR proceeded for roughly 7 to 11 cycles. From the 5' RACE reads, TCRdb called clonotypes with MiXCR, one entry per CDR3 protein. The sample contains some 890,000 distinct CDR3 sequences, almost 30% of which appear only once. These sequences were also reported in another study, on T cells of mothers and their children.

The sample consisted of blood. Receptor source: a woman in her 40s in good health.

The chain couples TRBV7-2 to TRBJ2-1; 8 bases map to TRBD1. Germline V gives CDR1 SGHTA, CDR2 FQGNSA. V lost 5 bases, J lost 7 bases, and 10 bases stayed unmatched. This CDR3 is 15 amino acids long. The CDR3 DNA is TGTGCCAGCAGCCCAGACAGGGGCTCGTGGAATGAGCAGTTCTTC. Protein product: CASSPDRGSWNEQFF.

This clonotype occurred a few times. Written as DNA, the CDR3 is TGTGCCTGGATGTCGCGGGGGTTAGTACACCTGAACACTGAAGCTTTCTTT. Translated, it gives CAWMSRGLVHLNTEAFF. The rearrangement joins TRBV30 to TRBJ1-1, with D maybe TRBD1 (5 bases). Germline-derived CDR1 and CDR2 are GTSNPN and SVGIG (reference sequence). This CDR3 has 17 amino acids. Trimming cost V 4 bases and J 0 bases, with 21 bases left between them.

This clonotype came up a few times. The chain employs TRBV20-1 and TRBJ1-2; no firm D call. Between the trimmed V and J ends, which lost 3 bases and 3 bases, there was a span of 5 bases. The germline V gene encodes CDR1 DFQATT and CDR2 SNEGSKA (reference sequence). The CDR3 is 11 residues long. Here the CDR3 reads CSARAHYGYTF. The CDR3 DNA reads as TGCAGTGCTAGGGCCCACTATGGCTACACCTTC.

This clonotype has ten or more counts. The chain joins TRBV29-1 to TRBJ2-5; tentatively, D is TRBD1 (5 bases). Germline values: CDR1 SQVTM, CDR2 ANQGSEA. The CDR3 totals 12 residues. V lost 6 bases and J 4 bases, leaving 12 bases between the germline ends. CDR3 loop: CSVGRRGETQYF. The CDR3 DNA reads as TGCAGCGTGGGTCGAAGGGGAGAGACCCAGTACTTC.

The gene calls are TRBV20-1 and TRBJ2-3, with TRBD2 matching 7 bases. V gave up 3 bases and J gave up 4 bases; unmatched junction bases: 4. Germline-derived CDR1 and CDR2 are DFQATT and SNEGSKA (reference sequence). The CDR3 spans 13 residues. The CDR3 reads CSARVGGADTQYF. The CDR3 region has the DNA TGCAGTGCTAGGGTGGGAGGGGCAGATACGCAGTATTTT.

CDR3 protein: CASSLADGYGYTF. The CDR3, as DNA: TGCGCCAGCAGCTTGGCGGACGGCTATGGCTACACCTTC. The chain employs TRBV5-1 and TRBJ1-2; unclear D gene. Trimming took 0 bases from V and 4 from J, leaving 7 bases between them. The CDR3 extends over 13 amino acids. Germline V gene data show CDR1 as SGHRS and CDR2 as YFSETQ.

This clonotype came up a few times. A much more abundant neighbour one base away suggests this may be a read error. The chain has TRBV7-2 and TRBJ2-1; no clear D. The tail of the sequence fits TRBJ2-7 better, so the J call may be wrong. Germline loops: CDR1 SGHTA, CDR2 FQGNSA. The CDR3 totals 13 residues. CDR3 residues: CASSSRSYNEQYF. The CDR3 bases are TGTGCCAGTAGCAGTCGCTCCTACAATGAGCAGTACTTC.

The CDR3 sequence is CASSLTPTTQYF. The CDR3 nucleotides read TGTGCCAGCAGCTTAACTCCGACGACCCAGTACTTC. This chain uses TRBV7-6 with TRBJ2-5; D remains ambiguous. V was cut by 2 bases and J by 7 bases, with 8 bases left in between. The CDR3 loop spans 12 amino acids. The germline CDR1 and CDR2 sequences are SGHVS and FNYEAQ.

The table lists this clonotype with many counts. CDR3 protein: CASSSYGVYNEQFF. The CDR3 bases are TGTGCCAGCAGCTCGTACGGTGTGTACAATGAGCAGTTCTTC. The genes are TRBV7-2 and TRBJ2-1; D not certain. V lost 4 bases and J 4 bases, leaving 11 bases between the germline ends. Germline assignment: CDR1 SGHTA and CDR2 FQGNSA. This CDR3 spans 14 amino acids.

This clonotype was counted only a few times. Just one base apart from a much larger clone, this may be a read error. The chain links TRBV20-1 to TRBJ2-7; a weak D match, TRBD1 (6 bases). V was cut by 3 bases and J by 0 bases, with 15 bases left in between. This CDR3 comprises 15 residues. Germline CDR1 reads DFQATT; CDR2 reads SNEGSKA (reference sequence). CDR3 loop: CSARNTRGSSYEQYF. The CDR3 DNA reads as TGCAGTGCTAGGAATACCAGGGGCAGCTCCTACGAGCAGTACTTC.

As concerns this clonotype: Since a much larger clone is just one base distant, this may be a read error. Lacking the conserved final phenylalanine or tryptophan, this CDR3 likely reflects a read error. The chain recombines TRBV9 with TRBJ2-5; 7 bases align to TRBD2. There are 15 residues in the CDR3. J lost 0 bases, V lost 7 bases, and 9 bases had no gene match. CDR1 is SGDLS and CDR2 is YYNGEE in the germline V gene. The DNA for the CDR3 is TGTGCCAGCTCCCGTAGCGGGCCTAACCAAGAGACCCAGTACTGC. Protein product: CASSRSGPNQETQYC.

The genes are TRBV15 and TRBJ2-1, with 8 bases that match TRBD2. The germline V gene has CDR1 LNHNV and CDR2 YYDKDF (reference sequence). J lost 9 bases, V lost 0 bases, and 16 bases had no gene match. The CDR3 runs to 18 residues. The chain's CDR3 is CATSRDELSGGAWGEQFF. In DNA form, the CDR3 reads TGTGCCACCAGCAGAGATGAGCTATCGGGGGGGGCCTGGGGTGAGCAGTTCTTC.

In this sample, this clonotype turned up a few times. This chain connects TRBV24-1 to TRBJ2-1; D not certain. The germline CDR1 and CDR2 sequences are KGHDR and SFDVKD. Trimming took 0 bases from V and 10 from J, leaving 3 bases between them. This CDR3 region has 11 residues. CDR3 sequence reads: CATSDLHEQFF. In DNA form, the CDR3 reads TGTGCCACCAGTGATTTGCACGAGCAGTTCTTC.

With regard to this clonotype: A much larger clone is a single base away; this may be a read error. The chain couples TRBV6-2 or TRBV6-3 to TRBJ2-7; 10 bases are a match to TRBD2. The V and J ends lost 6 bases and 2 bases, in that order; junction bases with no gene match: 4. Per the germline V gene, CDR1 is MNHEY and CDR2 is SVGEGT. This CDR3 is 14 amino acids long. CDR3 DNA sequence: TGTGCCAGCAGGAGGGGGACTAGCGCCTACGAGCAGTACTTC. Protein sequence: CASRRGTSAYEQYF.